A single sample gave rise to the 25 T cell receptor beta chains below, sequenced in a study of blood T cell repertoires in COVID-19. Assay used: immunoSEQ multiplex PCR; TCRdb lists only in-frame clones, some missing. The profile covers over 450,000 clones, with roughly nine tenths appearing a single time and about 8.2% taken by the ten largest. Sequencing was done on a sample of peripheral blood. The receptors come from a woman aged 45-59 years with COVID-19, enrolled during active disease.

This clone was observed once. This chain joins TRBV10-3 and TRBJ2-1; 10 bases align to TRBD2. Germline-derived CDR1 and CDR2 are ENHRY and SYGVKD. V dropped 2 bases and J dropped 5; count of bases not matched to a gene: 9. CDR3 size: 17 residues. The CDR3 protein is CAISETGASGGNNEQFF. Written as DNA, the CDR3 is TGTGCCATCAGTGAGACAGGGGCTAGCGGGGGAAACAATGAGCAGTTCTTC.

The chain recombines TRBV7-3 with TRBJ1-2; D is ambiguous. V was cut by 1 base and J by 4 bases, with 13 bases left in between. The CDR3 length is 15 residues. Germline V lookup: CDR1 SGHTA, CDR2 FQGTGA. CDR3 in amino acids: CASSLSGGLGYGYTF. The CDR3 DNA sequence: TGTGCCAGCAGCTTAAGTGGAGGATTGGGCTATGGCTACACCTTC.

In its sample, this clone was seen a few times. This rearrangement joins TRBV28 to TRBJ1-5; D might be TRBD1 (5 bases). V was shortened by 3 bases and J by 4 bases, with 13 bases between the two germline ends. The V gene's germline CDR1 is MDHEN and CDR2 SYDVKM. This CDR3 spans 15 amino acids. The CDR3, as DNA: TGTGCCAGCAGTTTGAGGACACCTCGGAATCAGCCCCAGCATTTT. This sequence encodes CASSLRTPRNQPQHF.

CDR3 in DNA: TGTGCTAGTGGTTTGGTAGGGGGCATTGGGTACAATGAGCAGTTCTTC. It specifies CASGLVGGIGYNEQFF. The chain links TRBV12-5 to TRBJ2-1; 7 bases fit TRBD1. CDR1 and CDR2 (germline): LGHNT, FRNRAP. V lost 0 bases and J lost 4; bases outside the gene matches: 6. The CDR3 totals 16 residues.

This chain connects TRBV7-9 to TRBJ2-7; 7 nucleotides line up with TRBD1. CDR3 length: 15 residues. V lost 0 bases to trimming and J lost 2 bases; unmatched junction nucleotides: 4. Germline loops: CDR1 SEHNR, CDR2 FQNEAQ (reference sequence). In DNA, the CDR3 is TGTGCCAGCAGCTTAGCGACAGGGACGACCTACGAGCAGTACTTC. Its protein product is CASSLATGTTYEQYF.

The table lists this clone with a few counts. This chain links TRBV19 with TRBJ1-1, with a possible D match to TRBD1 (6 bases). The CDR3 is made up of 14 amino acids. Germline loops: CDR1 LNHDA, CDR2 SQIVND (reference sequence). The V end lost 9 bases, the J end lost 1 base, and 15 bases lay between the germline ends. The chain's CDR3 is CASRPRGANTEAFF. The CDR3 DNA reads TGTGCCAGCAGACCCCGGGGGGCGAACACTGAAGCTTTCTTT.

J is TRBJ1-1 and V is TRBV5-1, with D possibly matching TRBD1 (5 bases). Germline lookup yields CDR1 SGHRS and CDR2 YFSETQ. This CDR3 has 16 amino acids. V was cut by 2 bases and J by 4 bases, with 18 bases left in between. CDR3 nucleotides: TGCGCCAGCAGCTTCTCGGGGGAGTCCTGGGGCACTGAAGCTTTCTTT. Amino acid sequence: CASSFSGESWGTEAFF.

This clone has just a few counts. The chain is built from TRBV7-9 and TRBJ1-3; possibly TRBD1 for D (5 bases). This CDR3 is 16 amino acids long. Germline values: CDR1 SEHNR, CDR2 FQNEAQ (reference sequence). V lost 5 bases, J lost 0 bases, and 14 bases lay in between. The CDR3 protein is CASSRPQATSGNTIYF. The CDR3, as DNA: TGTGCCAGCAGCCGCCCACAGGCTACCTCTGGAAACACCATATATTTT.

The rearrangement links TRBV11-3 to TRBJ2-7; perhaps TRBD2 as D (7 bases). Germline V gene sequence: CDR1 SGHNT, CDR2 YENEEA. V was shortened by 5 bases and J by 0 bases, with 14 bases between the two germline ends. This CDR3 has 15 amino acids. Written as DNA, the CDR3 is TGTGCCAGCAGCCCTGCGCGGGGGCCCTCCTACGAGCAGTACTTC. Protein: CASSPARGPSYEQYF.

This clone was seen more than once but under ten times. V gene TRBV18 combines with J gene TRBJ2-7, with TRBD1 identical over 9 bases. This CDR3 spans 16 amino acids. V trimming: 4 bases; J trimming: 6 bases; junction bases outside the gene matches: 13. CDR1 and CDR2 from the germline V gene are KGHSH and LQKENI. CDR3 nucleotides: TGTGCCAGCTCACTTCTGGGCCCGGGACAGGGCGCCGAGCAGTACTTC. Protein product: CASSLLGPGQGAEQYF.

The CDR3 is CASRVGGGTEAFF. The DNA for the CDR3 is TGTGCCAGCAGGGTAGGGGGCGGCACTGAAGCTTTCTTT. The V and J genes are TRBV12-3 or TRBV12-4 and TRBJ1-1, with 7 bases identical to TRBD1. This CDR3 region has 13 residues. The trim removed 6 bases at V and 4 bases at J, leaving 5 bases unmatched.

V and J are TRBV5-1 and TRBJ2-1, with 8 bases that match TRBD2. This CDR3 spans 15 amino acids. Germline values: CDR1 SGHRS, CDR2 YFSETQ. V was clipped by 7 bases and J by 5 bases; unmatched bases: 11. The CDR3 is CASLRAGARHNEQFF. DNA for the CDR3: TGCGCCAGCCTCCGAGCGGGGGCTCGTCACAATGAGCAGTTCTTC.

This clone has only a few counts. In nucleotides, the CDR3 is TGTGCCAGCAGTGAGGCGGGGGGCGTTAATGAGCAGTTCTTC. The encoded protein is CASSEAGGVNEQFF. The chain uses TRBV6-4 and TRBJ2-1; TRBD2 matches 8 bases. The CDR3 has 14 residues. Germline values: CDR1 MRHNA, CDR2 SNTAGT. The V and J ends lost 3 bases and 7 bases, in that order; junction bases with no gene match: 5.

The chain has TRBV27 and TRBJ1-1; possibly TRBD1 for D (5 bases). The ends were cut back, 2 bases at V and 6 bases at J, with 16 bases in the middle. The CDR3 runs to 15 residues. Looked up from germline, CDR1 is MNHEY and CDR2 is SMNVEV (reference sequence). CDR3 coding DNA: TGTGCCAGCAGTTTAAGCCAGGGAATGCTCGCTGAAGCTTTCTTT. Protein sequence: CASSLSQGMLAEAFF.

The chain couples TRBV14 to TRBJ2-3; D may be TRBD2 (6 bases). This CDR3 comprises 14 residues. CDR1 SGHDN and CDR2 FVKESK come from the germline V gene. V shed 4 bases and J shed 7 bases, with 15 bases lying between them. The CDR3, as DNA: TGTGCCAGCAGCCGGTGGGCGGGGACTCATACGCAGTATTTT. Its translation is CASSRWAGTHTQYF.

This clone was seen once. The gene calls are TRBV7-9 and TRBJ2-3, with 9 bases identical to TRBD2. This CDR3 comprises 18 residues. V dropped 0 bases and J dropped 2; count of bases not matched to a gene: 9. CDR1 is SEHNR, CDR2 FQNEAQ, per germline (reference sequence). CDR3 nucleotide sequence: TGTGCCAGCAGCTTAGCCCCCAGACTAGCGGATACCACAGATACGCAGTATTTT. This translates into CASSLAPRLADTTDTQYF. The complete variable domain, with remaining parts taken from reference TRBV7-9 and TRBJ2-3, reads DTGVSQNPRHKITKRGQNVTFRCDPISEHNRLYWYRQTLGQGPEFLTYFQNEAQLEKSRLLSDRFSAERPKGSFSTLEIQRTEQGDSAMYLCASSLAPRLADTTDTQYFGPGTRLTVL.

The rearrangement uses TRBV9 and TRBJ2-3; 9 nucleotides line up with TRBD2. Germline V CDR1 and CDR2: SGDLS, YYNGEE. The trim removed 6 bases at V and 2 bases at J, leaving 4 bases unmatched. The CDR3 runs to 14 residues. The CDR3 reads CASTRTSDTDTQYF. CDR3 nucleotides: TGTGCCAGCACCCGGACTAGCGACACAGATACGCAGTATTTT.

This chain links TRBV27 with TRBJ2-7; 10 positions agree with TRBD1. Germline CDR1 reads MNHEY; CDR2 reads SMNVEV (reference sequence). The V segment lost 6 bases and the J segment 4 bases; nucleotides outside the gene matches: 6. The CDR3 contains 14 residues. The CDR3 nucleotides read TGTGCCAGCAGGCGGACAGGGGGTTTATACGAGCAGTACTTC. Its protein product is CASRRTGGLYEQYF.

CDR3 nucleotide sequence: TGTGCCAGCAGTTACCATCCGGGACAGAAAGACTATGGCTACACCTTC. It is translated as CASSYHPGQKDYGYTF. The chain carries TRBV6-2 or TRBV6-3 and TRBJ1-2; 7 bases are shared with TRBD1. Germline assignment: CDR1 MNHEY and CDR2 SVGEGT. The V segment lost 2 bases and the J segment 3 bases; nucleotides outside the gene matches: 9. This CDR3 region has 16 residues.

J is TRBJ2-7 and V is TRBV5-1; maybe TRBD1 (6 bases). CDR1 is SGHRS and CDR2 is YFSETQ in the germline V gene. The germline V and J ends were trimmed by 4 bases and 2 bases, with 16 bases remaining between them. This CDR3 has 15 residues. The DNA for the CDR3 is TGCGCCAGCAGCCCAATCGGGACATACACCTACGAGCAGTACTTC. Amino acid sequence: CASSPIGTYTYEQYF. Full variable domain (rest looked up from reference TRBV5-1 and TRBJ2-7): KAGVTQTPRYLIKTRGQQVTLSCSPISGHRSVSWYQQTPGQGLQFLFEYFSETQRNKGNFPGRFSGRQFSNSRSEMNVSTLELGDSALYLCASSPIGTYTYEQYFGPGTRLTVT.

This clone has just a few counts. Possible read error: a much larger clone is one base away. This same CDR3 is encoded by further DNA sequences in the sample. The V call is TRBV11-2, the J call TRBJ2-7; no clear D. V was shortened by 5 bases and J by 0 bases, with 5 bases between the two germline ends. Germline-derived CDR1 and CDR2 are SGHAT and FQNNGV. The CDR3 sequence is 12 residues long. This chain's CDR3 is CASSPSSYEQYF. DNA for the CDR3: TGTGCCAGCAGCCCGAGCTCCTACGAGCAGTACTTC.

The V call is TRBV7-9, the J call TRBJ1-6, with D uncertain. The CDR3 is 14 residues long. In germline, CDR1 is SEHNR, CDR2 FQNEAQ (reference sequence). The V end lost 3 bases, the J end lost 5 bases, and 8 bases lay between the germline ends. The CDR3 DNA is TGTGCCAGCAGCTTCCTTCAGGATAATTCACCCCTCCACTTT. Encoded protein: CASSFLQDNSPLHF.

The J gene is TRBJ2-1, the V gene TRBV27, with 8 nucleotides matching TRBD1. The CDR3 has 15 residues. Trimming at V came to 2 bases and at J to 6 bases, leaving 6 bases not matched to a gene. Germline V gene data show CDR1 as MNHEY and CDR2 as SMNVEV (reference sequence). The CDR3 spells CASSLTRQGSNEQFF. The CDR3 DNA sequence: TGTGCCAGCAGTTTAACGCGACAGGGGAGCAATGAGCAGTTCTTC.

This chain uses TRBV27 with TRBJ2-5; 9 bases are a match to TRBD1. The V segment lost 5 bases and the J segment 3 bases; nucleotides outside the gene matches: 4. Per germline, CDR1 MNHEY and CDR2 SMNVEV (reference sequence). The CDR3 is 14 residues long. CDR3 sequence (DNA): TGTGCCAGCAGTGAGACAGGGGGAAAAGAGACCCAGTACTTC. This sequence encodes CASSETGGKETQYF.

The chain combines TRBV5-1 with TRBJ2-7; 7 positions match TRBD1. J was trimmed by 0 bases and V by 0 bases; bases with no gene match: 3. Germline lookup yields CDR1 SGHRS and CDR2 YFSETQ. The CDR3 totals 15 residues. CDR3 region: CASSLGQGVSYEQYF. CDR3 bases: TGCGCCAGCAGCTTGGGACAGGGCGTCTCCTACGAGCAGTACTTC.